The 27 T cell receptor beta chains reported below all come from one sample, sequenced in a study of T-cell memory formation after mild COVID-19. In TCRdb, the 5' RACE reads were re-called with MiXCR into one record per CDR3 protein. This sample has roughly 170,000 distinct CDR3 sequences, with about a fifth found just once. The sequenced sample was PBMCs or a T cell subset sorted from them (not recorded which). These TCRs come from an adult woman who had mild COVID-19 (a few samples of this study predate the infection). Cell type and time point are not known.

This chain connects TRBV4-1 to TRBJ2-5; 9 bases align to TRBD2. This CDR3 comprises 14 residues. CDR1 and CDR2 (germline): MGHRA, YSYEKL. V lost 2 bases and J lost 4; bases outside the gene matches: 2. The CDR3 coding sequence is TGCGCCAGCAGCCAATGGCGGGGGGGAGAGACCCAGTACTTC. Residues: CASSQWRGGETQYF.

In this sample, this clonotype turned up a few times. The J gene is TRBJ1-1, the V gene TRBV12-3 or TRBV12-4; TRBD1 matches at 7 bases. V shed 6 bases, J shed 5 bases, and the junction held 6 bases outside the gene matches. This CDR3 spans 13 amino acids. The CDR3 nucleotides read TGTGCCAGCAGCCGCGCCAGGGGGACTGAAGCTTTCTTT. It is translated as CASSRARGTEAFF.

This clonotype was counted between two and nine times. The chain has TRBV20-1 and TRBJ2-7; 8 positions agree with TRBD1. CDR3 length equals 15 residues. CDR1 DFQATT and CDR2 SNEGSKA come from the germline V gene (reference sequence). Trimming at V came to 2 bases and at J to 3 bases, leaving 9 bases not matched to a gene. The CDR3 coding sequence is TGCAGTGCTAGAAGTGGGACAGGTGCTTTCTACGAGCAGTACTTC. This translates into CSARSGTGAFYEQYF.

The chain joins TRBV15 to TRBJ2-5, with a weak D call TRBD2 (6 bases). The CDR3 length is 14 residues. Per the germline V gene, CDR1 is LNHNV and CDR2 is YYDKDF (reference sequence). Trimming stripped 9 bases from V and 2 bases from J, with 16 bases between. CDR3: CATTLGTSQETQYF. CDR3 DNA sequence: TGTGCCACTACCCTTGGGACTTCACAAGAGACCCAGTACTTC.

The chain joins TRBV7-9 to TRBJ2-1; 7 positions agree with TRBD1. From germline, CDR1 is SEHNR and CDR2 FQNEAQ (reference sequence). V lost 4 bases and J lost 5; bases outside the gene matches: 5. The CDR3 is made up of 14 amino acids. CDR3 coding DNA: TGTGCCAGCAGCTCATGGGACAGCGACAATGAGCAGTTCTTC. It codes for CASSSWDSDNEQFF.

This rearrangement joins TRBV24-1 to TRBJ2-3; D gene uncertain. Trimming stripped 1 base from V and 5 bases from J, with 6 bases between. The CDR3 consists of 13 residues. CDR1 and CDR2 from the germline V gene are KGHDR and SFDVKD. The DNA of the CDR3 is TGTGCCACCAGTGATTTTATTGGAGATACGCAGTATTTT. It codes for CATSDFIGDTQYF.

The chain recombines TRBV14 with TRBJ2-5, with D hard to call. Germline V lookup: CDR1 SGHDN, CDR2 FVKESK. V gave up 1 base and J gave up 1 base, with 13 bases separating them. CDR3 length equals 16 residues. The CDR3 loop reads CASSQGRKSPQETQYF. Written as DNA, the CDR3 is TGTGCCAGCAGCCAAGGGCGGAAGAGCCCCCAAGAGACCCAGTACTTC.

The chain carries TRBV2 and TRBJ2-5, with D tentatively TRBD1 (6 bases). CDR3 length equals 12 residues. Per the germline V gene, CDR1 is SNHLY and CDR2 is FYNNEI. Trimming took 9 bases from V and 3 from J, leaving 11 bases between them. The CDR3: CARQGLEETQYF. CDR3 DNA: TGTGCCAGACAGGGATTGGAAGAGACCCAGTACTTC.

The V and J genes are TRBV7-8 and TRBJ2-3; perhaps TRBD1 as D (6 bases). Trimming left V 2 bases short and J 5 bases short, with 14 bases between. Per germline, CDR1 SGHVS and CDR2 FQNEAQ. There are 15 residues in the CDR3. CDR3 amino acids: CASSLHVGAGDTQYF. The CDR3 DNA reads TGTGCCAGCAGCTTACACGTGGGGGCGGGAGATACGCAGTATTTT.

The chain carries TRBV12-3 or TRBV12-4 and TRBJ1-2; TRBD1 agrees at 7 bases. This CDR3 comprises 15 residues. Losses at the gene ends were 5 bases for V and 4 bases for J; bases not matched to a gene: 10. This CDR3 reads CASSLTGKYGYGYTF. CDR3 nucleotides: TGTGCCAGCAGTCTGACAGGGAAGTATGGCTATGGCTACACCTTC.

The gene calls are TRBV7-8 and TRBJ2-1; 10 positions agree with TRBD2. Germline V gene lookup returns CDR1 SGHVS and CDR2 FQNEAQ. The CDR3 runs to 16 residues. J gave up 2 bases and V 0 bases, and 1 base lay outside the gene matches. The CDR3 bases are TGTGCCAGCAGCTTAGCTAGCGGGAGGACCTACAATGAGCAGTTCTTC. Protein sequence: CASSLASGRTYNEQFF.

This clonotype was observed many times. The chain uses TRBV5-1 and TRBJ2-3, with D perhaps assigned TRBD1 or TRBD2 (6 bases each). Trimming took 2 bases from V and 9 from J, leaving 10 bases between them. The CDR3 is 12 residues long. CDR1 and CDR2 (germline): SGHRS, YFSETQ. The CDR3 is CASSLGGNTQYF. CDR3 DNA sequence: TGCGCCAGCAGCTTAGGGGGGAACACGCAGTATTTT.

Here the CDR3 reads CSAEGTGRYEQYF. DNA of the CDR3: TGCAGTGCTGAGGGGACAGGGCGGTACGAGCAGTACTTC. This chain joins TRBV20-1 and TRBJ2-7; TRBD1 aligns across 9 bases. V trimming: 5 bases; J trimming: 4 bases; junction bases outside the gene matches: 6. The CDR3 covers 13 residues. Germline assignment: CDR1 DFQATT and CDR2 SNEGSKA (reference sequence).

CDR3 in amino acids: CASSLEGETADTQYF. Written as DNA, the CDR3 is TGTGCCAGCAGCTTAGAGGGGGAAACGGCAGATACGCAGTATTTT. The chain employs TRBV7-6 and TRBJ2-3; weak D call: TRBD1 (6 bases). This CDR3 spans 15 amino acids. V lost 1 base to trimming and J lost 4 bases, with 12 bases between them. The germline gives CDR1 SGHVS, CDR2 FNYEAQ.

The V and J genes are TRBV13 and TRBJ2-1; 9 nucleotides line up with TRBD1. The germline V gene has CDR1 PRHDT and CDR2 FYEKMQ (reference sequence). This CDR3 has 15 residues. After removal of 1 base from V and 3 bases from J, the junction contained 1 base not matched to a gene. The DNA of the CDR3 is TGTGCCAGCAGCTTAGACAGGGGGCTCTACAATGAGCAGTTCTTC. Protein: CASSLDRGLYNEQFF. Full variable domain (remainder filled in from reference TRBV13 and TRBJ2-1): AAGVIQSPRHLIKEKRETATLKCYPIPRHDTVYWYQQGPGQDPQFLISFYEKMQSDKGSIPDRFSAQQFSDYHSELNMSSLELGDSALYFCASSLDRGLYNEQFFGPGTRLTVL.

This clonotype was counted a single time. The rearrangement joins TRBV7-8 to TRBJ2-5, with a weak D call TRBD2 (7 bases). CDR3 length equals 16 residues. V was pared by 1 base and J by 4 bases, with 16 bases between. Germline V gene lookup returns CDR1 SGHVS and CDR2 FQNEAQ. The CDR3 protein is CASSLDVAGAGETQYF. DNA of the CDR3: TGTGCCAGCAGCTTAGATGTGGCGGGGGCCGGAGAGACCCAGTACTTC.

The chain is built from TRBV19 and TRBJ1-1, with D unresolved. The CDR3 contains 16 residues. Germline V gene lookup returns CDR1 LNHDA and CDR2 SQIVND (reference sequence). The ends were cut back, 5 bases at V and 1 base at J, with 17 bases in the middle. The CDR3 sequence is CASSPYHPWGNTEAFF. CDR3 nucleotide sequence: TGTGCCAGTAGTCCCTATCACCCCTGGGGGAACACTGAAGCTTTCTTT.

This clonotype was seen many times. The V and J genes are TRBV6-2 or TRBV6-3 and TRBJ1-1, with D unresolved. There are 12 residues in the CDR3. The germline V gene has CDR1 MNHEY and CDR2 SVGEGT. The V and J ends lost 6 bases and 2 bases respectively, with 7 bases between them. As DNA, the CDR3 is TGTGCCAGCAGCCTCCCCAACACTGAAGCTTTCTTT. Translated, it gives CASSLPNTEAFF.

The chain recombines TRBV7-9 with TRBJ1-4; a weak D match, TRBD1 (5 bases). The CDR3 consists of 13 residues. Per germline, CDR1 SEHNR and CDR2 FQNEAQ (reference sequence). V was cut by 2 bases and J by 6 bases, with 7 bases left in between. CDR3 sequence (DNA): TGTGCCAGCAGCTTAAGCAGGGATGAAAAACTGTTTTTT. The encoded protein is CASSLSRDEKLFF.

The chain carries TRBV7-6 and TRBJ1-1; D remains unclear. The CDR3 spans 13 residues. The germline gives CDR1 SGHVS, CDR2 FNYEAQ. V lost 3 bases and J lost 6, with 11 bases in between. CDR3 nucleotides: TGTGCCAGCAGCTTTCGGGGTAGTGCTGAAGCTTTCTTT. Translated: CASSFRGSAEAFF. Together with reference TRBV7-6 and TRBJ1-1, the CDR3 gives the full variable domain: GAGVSQSPRYKVTKRGQDVALRCDPISGHVSLYWYRQALGQGPEFLTYFNYEAQQDKSGLPNDRFSAERPEGSISTLTIQRTEQRDSAMYRCASSFRGSAEAFFGQGTRLTVV.

Note on this clonotype: One junction end does not reproduce the germline sequence, and a read error may be involved. V and J are TRBV12-5 and TRBJ2-7; D remains ambiguous. The CDR3 consists of 12 residues. Germline assignment: CDR1 LGHNT and CDR2 FRNRAP. For the CDR3, the DNA is TGCGCTAGTGGTTTGTCCGTCTACGAGCAGTACTTC. This translates into CASGLSVYEQYF.

The chain carries TRBV29-1 and TRBJ2-7, with 9 bases lining up with TRBD2. Trimming at V came to 0 bases and at J to 2 bases, leaving 8 bases not matched to a gene. The CDR3 has 16 amino acids. CDR1 is SQVTM, CDR2 ANQGSEA, per germline. CDR3 sequence: CSVEDRDSGGTYEQYF. Here the CDR3 DNA reads TGCAGCGTTGAAGATCGTGATAGCGGGGGAACCTACGAGCAGTACTTC.

The chain is built from TRBV5-1 and TRBJ1-5; 7 positions match TRBD1. The CDR3 spans 18 residues. The V gene's germline CDR1 is SGHRS and CDR2 YFSETQ. The V and J ends lost 4 bases and 3 bases, in that order; junction bases with no gene match: 16. In DNA, the CDR3 is TGCGCCAGCAGCCCTAGAGATTACAGGGGCGAATCCAATCAGCCCCAGCATTTT. The encoded protein is CASSPRDYRGESNQPQHF.

The J gene is TRBJ2-5, the V gene TRBV10-3; possibly TRBD1 or TRBD2 for D (5 bases each). Germline CDR1 and CDR2: ENHRY and SYGVKD. This CDR3 is 17 amino acids long. The V and J ends lost 3 bases and 0 bases respectively, with 17 bases between them. The CDR3 nucleotides are TGTGCCATCAGTGAAGGGGCTAGCCCAGCTTACCAAGAGACCCAGTACTTC. The encoded protein is CAISEGASPAYQETQYF.

This sequence joins TRBV20-1 and TRBJ2-1; 9 bases fit TRBD2. With V trimmed by 3 bases and J by 2 bases, 5 bases remained unmatched. Looked up from germline, CDR1 is DFQATT and CDR2 is SNEGSKA (reference sequence). This CDR3 has 15 amino acids. CDR3 in amino acids: CSARRRGGPYNEQFF. The DNA of the CDR3 is TGCAGTGCTAGGCGGCGGGGGGGCCCCTACAATGAGCAGTTCTTC.

The genes are TRBV5-6 and TRBJ2-6; D is ambiguous. The V gene's germline CDR1 is SGHDT and CDR2 YYEEEE. With 0 bases removed from V and 4 bases from J, the gap between germline ends came to 11 bases. This CDR3 has 16 residues. In nucleotides, the CDR3 is TGTGCCAGCAGCTTGGCCAGCTTGGGCGGGGCCAACGTCCTGACTTTC. It specifies CASSLASLGGANVLTF.

This chain uses TRBV29-1 with TRBJ1-2; D is perhaps TRBD1 (5 bases). This CDR3 region has 11 residues. Trimming removed 4 bases at V and 7 bases at J, with 10 bases between. Germline CDR1 is SQVTM and CDR2 is ANQGSEA. The CDR3 reads CSVVDNSGYTF. The CDR3 nucleotides are TGCAGCGTTGTGGACAATTCTGGCTACACCTTC.